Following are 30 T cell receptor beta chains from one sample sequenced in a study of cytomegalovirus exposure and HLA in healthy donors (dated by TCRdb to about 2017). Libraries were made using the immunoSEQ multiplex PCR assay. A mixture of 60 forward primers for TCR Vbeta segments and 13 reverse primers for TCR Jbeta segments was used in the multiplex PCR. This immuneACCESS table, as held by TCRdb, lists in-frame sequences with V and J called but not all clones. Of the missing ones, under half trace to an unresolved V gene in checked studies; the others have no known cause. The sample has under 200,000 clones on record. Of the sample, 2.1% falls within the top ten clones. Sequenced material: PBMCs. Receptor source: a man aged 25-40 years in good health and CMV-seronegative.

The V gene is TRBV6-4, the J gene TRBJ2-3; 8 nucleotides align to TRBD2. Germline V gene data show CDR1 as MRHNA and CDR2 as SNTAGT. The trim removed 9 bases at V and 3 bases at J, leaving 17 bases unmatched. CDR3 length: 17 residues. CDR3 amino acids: CASSPAGAGVGTDTQYF. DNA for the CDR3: TGTGCCAGTAGCCCTGCGGGAGCGGGAGTTGGGACAGATACGCAGTATTTT.

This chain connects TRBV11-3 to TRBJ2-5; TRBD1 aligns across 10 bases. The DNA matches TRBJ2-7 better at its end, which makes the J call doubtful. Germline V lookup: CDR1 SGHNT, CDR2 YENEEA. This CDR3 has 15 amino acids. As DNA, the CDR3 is TGTGCCAGCAGCTTACCGGGACAGGGGTTGTACGAGCAGTACTTC. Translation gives CASSLPGQGLYEQYF.

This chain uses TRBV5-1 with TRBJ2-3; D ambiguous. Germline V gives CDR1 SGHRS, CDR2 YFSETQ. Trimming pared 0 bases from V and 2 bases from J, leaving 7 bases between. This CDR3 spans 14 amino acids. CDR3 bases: TGCGCCAGCAGCTTGGAAGCGACCACAGATACGCAGTATTTT. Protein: CASSLEATTDTQYF.

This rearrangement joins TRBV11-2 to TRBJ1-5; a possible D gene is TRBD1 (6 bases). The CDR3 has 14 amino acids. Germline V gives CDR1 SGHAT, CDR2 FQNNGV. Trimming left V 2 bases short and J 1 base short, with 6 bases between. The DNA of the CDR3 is TGTGCCAGCAGCTTACAGGGGAGCAATCAGCCCCAGCATTTT. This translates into CASSLQGSNQPQHF.

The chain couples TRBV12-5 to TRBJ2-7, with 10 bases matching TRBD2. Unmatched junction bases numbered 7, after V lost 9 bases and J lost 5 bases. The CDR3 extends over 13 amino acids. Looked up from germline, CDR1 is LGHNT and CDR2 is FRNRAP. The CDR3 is CASARTSGDEQYF. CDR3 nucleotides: TGTGCTAGCGCCCGGACTAGCGGAGACGAGCAGTACTTC.

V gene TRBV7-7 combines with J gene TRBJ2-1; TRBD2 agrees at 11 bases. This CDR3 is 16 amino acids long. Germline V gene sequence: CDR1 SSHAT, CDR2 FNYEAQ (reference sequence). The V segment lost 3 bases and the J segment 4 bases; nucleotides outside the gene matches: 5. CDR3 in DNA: TGTGCCAGCAGCTTCGGGACTAGCGGCATTTACAATGAGCAGTTCTTC. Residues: CASSFGTSGIYNEQFF.

The DNA of the CDR3 is TGTGCCAGCAGTTTAGCGGGACTCCTGAAAGGCTACGAGCAGTACTTC. As protein: CASSLAGLLKGYEQYF. The genes are TRBV28 and TRBJ2-7; possible D gene TRBD2, 6 bases. CDR3 size: 16 residues. Looked up from germline, CDR1 is MDHEN and CDR2 is SYDVKM. V lost 2 bases, J lost 3 bases, and 17 bases lay in between.

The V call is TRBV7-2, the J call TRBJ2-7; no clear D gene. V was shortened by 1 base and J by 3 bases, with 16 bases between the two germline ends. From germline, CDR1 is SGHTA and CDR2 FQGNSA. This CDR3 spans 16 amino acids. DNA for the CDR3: TGTGCCAGCAGCTTAGTTCCAGAGCCGGGTGTCTACGAGCAGTACTTC. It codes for CASSLVPEPGVYEQYF.

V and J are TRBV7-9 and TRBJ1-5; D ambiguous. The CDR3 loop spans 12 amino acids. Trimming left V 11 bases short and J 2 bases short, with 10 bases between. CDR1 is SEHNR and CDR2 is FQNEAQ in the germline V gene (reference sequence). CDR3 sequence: CAASNGNQPQHF. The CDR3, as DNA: TGTGCCGCCAGTAACGGCAATCAGCCCCAGCATTTT.

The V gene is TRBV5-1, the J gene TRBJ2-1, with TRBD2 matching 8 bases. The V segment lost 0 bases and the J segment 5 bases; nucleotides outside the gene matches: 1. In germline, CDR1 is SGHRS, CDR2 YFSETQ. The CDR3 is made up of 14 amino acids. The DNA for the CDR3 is TGCGCCAGCAGCTTGGGAGCGGGAGACAATGAGCAGTTCTTC. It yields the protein CASSLGAGDNEQFF.

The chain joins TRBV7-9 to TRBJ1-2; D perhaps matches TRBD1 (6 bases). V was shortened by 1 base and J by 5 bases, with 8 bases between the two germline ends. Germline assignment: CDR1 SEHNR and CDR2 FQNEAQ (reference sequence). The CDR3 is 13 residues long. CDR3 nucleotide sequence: TGTGCCAGCAGCTTAGAGGGGGAGTATGGCTACACCTTC. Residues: CASSLEGEYGYTF. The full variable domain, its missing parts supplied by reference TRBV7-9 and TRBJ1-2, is DTGVSQNPRHKITKRGQNVTFRCDPISEHNRLYWYRQTLGQGPEFLTYFQNEAQLEKSRLLSDRFSAERPKGSFSTLEIQRTEQGDSAMYLCASSLEGEYGYTFGSGTRLTVV.

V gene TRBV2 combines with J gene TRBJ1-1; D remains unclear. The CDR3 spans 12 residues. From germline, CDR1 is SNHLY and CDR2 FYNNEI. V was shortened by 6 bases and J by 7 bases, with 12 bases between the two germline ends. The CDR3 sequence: CASSLPGDEAFF. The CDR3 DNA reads TGTGCCAGCAGCCTCCCCGGGGATGAAGCTTTCTTT.

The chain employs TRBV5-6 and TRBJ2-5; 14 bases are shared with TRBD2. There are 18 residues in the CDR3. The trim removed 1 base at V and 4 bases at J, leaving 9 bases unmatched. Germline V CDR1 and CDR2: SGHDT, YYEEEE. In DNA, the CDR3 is TGTGCCAGCAGCTTGCTAGGGACTAGCGGGAGTTGGACAGAGACCCAGTACTTC. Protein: CASSLLGTSGSWTETQYF.

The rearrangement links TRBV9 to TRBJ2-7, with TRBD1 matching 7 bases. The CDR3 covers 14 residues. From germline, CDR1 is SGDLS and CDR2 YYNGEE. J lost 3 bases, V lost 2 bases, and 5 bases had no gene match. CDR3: CASSVSSGGYEQYF. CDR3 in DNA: TGTGCCAGCAGCGTTTCGTCAGGGGGCTACGAGCAGTACTTC.

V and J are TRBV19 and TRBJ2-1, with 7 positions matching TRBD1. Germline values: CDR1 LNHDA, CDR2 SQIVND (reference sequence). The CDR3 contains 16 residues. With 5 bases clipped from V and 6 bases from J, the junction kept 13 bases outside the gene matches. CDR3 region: CASSPRRQGWSNEQFF. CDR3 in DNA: TGTGCCAGTAGTCCACGGAGACAGGGTTGGAGCAATGAGCAGTTCTTC. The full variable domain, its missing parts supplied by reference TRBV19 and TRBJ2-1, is DGGITQSPKYLFRKEGQNVTLSCEQNLNHDAMYWYRQDPGQGLRLIYYSQIVNDFQKGDIAEGYSVSREKKESFPLTVTSAQKNPTAFYLCASSPRRQGWSNEQFFGPGTRLTVL.

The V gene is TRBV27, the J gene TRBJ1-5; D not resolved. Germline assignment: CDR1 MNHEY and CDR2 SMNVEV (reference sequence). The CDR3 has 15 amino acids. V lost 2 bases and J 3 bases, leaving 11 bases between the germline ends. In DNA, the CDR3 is TGTGCCAGCAGTTTAGAACTGAGGGCCAATCAGCCCCAGCATTTT. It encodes CASSLELRANQPQHF.

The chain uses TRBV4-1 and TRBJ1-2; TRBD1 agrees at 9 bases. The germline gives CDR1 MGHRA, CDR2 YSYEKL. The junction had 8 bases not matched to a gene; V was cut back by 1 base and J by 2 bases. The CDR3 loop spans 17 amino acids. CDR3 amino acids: CASSQVETGGDNYGYTF. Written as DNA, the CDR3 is TGCGCCAGCAGCCAAGTCGAAACAGGGGGCGACAACTATGGCTACACCTTC.

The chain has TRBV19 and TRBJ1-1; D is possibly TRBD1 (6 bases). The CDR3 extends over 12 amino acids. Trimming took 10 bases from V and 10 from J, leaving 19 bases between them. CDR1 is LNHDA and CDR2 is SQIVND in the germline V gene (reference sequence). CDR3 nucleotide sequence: TGTGCCACTCGACAATGGGAGGGGGGAGCTTTCTTT. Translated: CATRQWEGGAFF.

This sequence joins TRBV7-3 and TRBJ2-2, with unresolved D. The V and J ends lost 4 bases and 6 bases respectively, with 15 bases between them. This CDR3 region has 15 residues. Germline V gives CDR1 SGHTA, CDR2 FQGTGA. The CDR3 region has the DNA TGTGCCAGCAGCTCGACCTATGACATAGCCGGGGAGCTGTTTTTT. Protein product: CASSSTYDIAGELFF.

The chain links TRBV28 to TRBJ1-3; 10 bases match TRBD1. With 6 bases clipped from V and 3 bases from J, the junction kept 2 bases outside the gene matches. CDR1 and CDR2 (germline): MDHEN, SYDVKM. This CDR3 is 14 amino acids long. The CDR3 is CASRRTGGGNTIYF. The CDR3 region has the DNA TGTGCCAGCAGACGGACAGGGGGTGGAAACACCATATATTTT.

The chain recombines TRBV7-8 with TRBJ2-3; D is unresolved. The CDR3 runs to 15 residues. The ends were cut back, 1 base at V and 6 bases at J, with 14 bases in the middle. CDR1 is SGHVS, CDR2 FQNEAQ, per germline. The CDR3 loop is CASSLVVSSLDTQYF. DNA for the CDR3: TGTGCCAGCAGCTTAGTAGTCTCCTCACTTGATACGCAGTATTTT. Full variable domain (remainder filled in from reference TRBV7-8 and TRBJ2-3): GAGVSQSPRYKVAKRGQDVALRCDPISGHVSLFWYQQALGQGPEFLTYFQNEAQLDKSGLPSDRFFAERPEGSVSTLKIQRTQQEDSAVYLCASSLVVSSLDTQYFGPGTRLTVL.

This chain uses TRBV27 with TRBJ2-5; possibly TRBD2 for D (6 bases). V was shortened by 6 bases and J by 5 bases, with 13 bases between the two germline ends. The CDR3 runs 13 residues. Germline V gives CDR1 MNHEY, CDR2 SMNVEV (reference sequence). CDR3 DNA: TGTGCCAGCAGATATCTAGGGAGGGAGACCCAGTACTTC. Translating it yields CASRYLGRETQYF.

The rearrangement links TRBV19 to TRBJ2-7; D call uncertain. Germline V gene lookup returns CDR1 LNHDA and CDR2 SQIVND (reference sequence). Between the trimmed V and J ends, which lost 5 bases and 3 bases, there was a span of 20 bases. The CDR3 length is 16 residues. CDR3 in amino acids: CASSRSGSSPIYEQYF. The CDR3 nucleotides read TGTGCCAGTAGTCGATCCGGGTCTTCCCCTATCTACGAGCAGTACTTC.

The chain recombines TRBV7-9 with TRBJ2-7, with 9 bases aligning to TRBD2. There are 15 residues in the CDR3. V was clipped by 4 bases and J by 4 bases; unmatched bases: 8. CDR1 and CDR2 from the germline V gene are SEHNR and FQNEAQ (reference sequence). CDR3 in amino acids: CASSSQREVLYEQYF. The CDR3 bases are TGTGCCAGCAGCTCTCAGCGGGAGGTTCTGTACGAGCAGTACTTC.

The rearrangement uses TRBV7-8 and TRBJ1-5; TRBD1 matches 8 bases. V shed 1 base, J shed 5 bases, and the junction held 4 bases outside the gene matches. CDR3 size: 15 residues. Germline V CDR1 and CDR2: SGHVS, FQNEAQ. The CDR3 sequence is CASSLVQGADQPQHF. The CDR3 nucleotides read TGTGCCAGCAGCTTAGTCCAGGGGGCCGATCAGCCCCAGCATTTT.

CDR3 sequence (DNA): TGCGCCAGCAGCCCCGGGACAGACTACGAAAAACTGTTTTTT. Translation gives CASSPGTDYEKLFF. The chain links TRBV5-1 to TRBJ1-4; 7 nucleotides line up with TRBD1. The V gene's germline CDR1 is SGHRS and CDR2 YFSETQ. V dropped 4 bases and J dropped 8; count of bases not matched to a gene: 8. CDR3 length: 14 residues.

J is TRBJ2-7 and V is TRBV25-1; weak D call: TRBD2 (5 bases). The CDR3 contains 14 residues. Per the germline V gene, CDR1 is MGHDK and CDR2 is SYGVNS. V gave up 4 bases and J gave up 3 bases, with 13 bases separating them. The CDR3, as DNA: TGTGCCAGCAGTGTGGCCGGGAACCTCTACGAGCAGTACTTC. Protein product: CASSVAGNLYEQYF.

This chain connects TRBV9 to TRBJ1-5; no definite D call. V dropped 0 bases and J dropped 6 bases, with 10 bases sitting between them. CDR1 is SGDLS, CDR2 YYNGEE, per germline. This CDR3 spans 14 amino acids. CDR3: CASSVDPLAQPQHF. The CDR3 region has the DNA TGTGCCAGCAGCGTAGACCCGTTGGCTCAGCCCCAGCATTTT.

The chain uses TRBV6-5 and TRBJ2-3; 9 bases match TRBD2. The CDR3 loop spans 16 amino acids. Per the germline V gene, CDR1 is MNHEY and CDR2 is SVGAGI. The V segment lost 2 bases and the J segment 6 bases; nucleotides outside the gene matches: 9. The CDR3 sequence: CASSYVAGESFDTQYF. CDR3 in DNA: TGTGCCAGCAGTTACGTAGCGGGAGAATCTTTCGATACGCAGTATTTT.

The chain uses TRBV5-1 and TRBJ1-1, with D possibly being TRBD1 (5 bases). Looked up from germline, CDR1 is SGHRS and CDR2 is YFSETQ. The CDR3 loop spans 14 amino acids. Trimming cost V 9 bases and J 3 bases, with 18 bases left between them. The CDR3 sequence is CATSFELGHTEAFF. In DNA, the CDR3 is TGCGCCACCTCCTTTGAGCTGGGGCACACTGAAGCTTTCTTT. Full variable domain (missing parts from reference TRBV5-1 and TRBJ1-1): KAGVTQTPRYLIKTRGQQVTLSCSPISGHRSVSWYQQTPGQGLQFLFEYFSETQRNKGNFPGRFSGRQFSNSRSEMNVSTLELGDSALYLCATSFELGHTEAFFGQGTRLTVV.